This T cell receptor (beta chain) appears in the sequencing data of a study of shared clonotypes between healthy human individuals. As originally analysed: Because ImmunoSEQ provided only junction sequences with no quality scores, the filtering differed. Produced via immunoSEQ multiplex PCR; TCRdb's table is partial and in-frame only. V and J calls and clone size come straight from that table; D and trimming were deduced from the DNA. The sample contains over 2,000,000 clones, just under 95% of which appear only once. Selected positively for CCR7 and CD45RO-negative, naive CD8 cells excluded terminally differentiated effector memory CD45RA+ cells. The V and J ends lost 4 bases and 3 bases, in that order; junction bases with no gene match: 4. This CDR3 spans 14 amino acids. Germline V gene sequence: CDR1 SGHRS, CDR2 YFSETQ. As for this clone: Distinct nucleotide sequences in the sample also encode this CDR3.

The V and J genes are TRBV5-1 and TRBJ2-7; 10 bases are a match to TRBD2. This clonotype originated in a man aged 18 to 30 in good health. Some clones in this sample may be carry-over from other donors' samples. Sequencing was performed on naive CD8+ T cells from PBMCs. CDR3 sequence (DNA): TGCGCCAGCAGCCCTGGACTAGCGGACTACGAGCAGTACTTC. Protein sequence: CASSPGLADYEQYF.